Below, 21 T cell receptor beta chains from the same sample are listed, as sequenced in a study of early T cells in non-severe SARS-CoV-2 infection. TCRdb reanalysed the 5' RACE reads using MiXCR and keeps one entry per CDR3 protein. The sample lists 75,000 to 100,000 distinct CDR3 sequences; 15% were seen once. The material sequenced was whole blood. The receptors were sampled from an adult who was a healthcare worker with PCR-confirmed SARS-CoV-2 infection or an uninfected control (not recorded which).

The V and J genes are TRBV7-9 and TRBJ2-1; 10 nucleotides match TRBD2. V gave up 6 bases and J gave up 10 bases; unmatched junction bases: 9. Germline CDR1 is SEHNR and CDR2 is FQNEAQ (reference sequence). The CDR3 has 14 residues. The DNA for the CDR3 is TGTGCCAGCAGTTCGGGACTAGCGACCCACGAGCAGTTCTTC. Amino acids: CASSSGLATHEQFF.

This clonotype was observed a few times. The CDR3 DNA reads TGCAGTGCTAGAATGGCGCTGGGCGAGCAGTACTTC. Its translation is CSARMALGEQYF. V and J are TRBV20-1 and TRBJ2-7, with no clear D. CDR1 is DFQATT, CDR2 SNEGSKA, per germline (reference sequence). Trimming pared 2 bases from V and 6 bases from J, leaving 11 bases between. The CDR3 is 12 amino acids.

This clonotype was observed a handful of times. The chain is built from TRBV5-1 and TRBJ1-4; no reliable D call. The CDR3 loop spans 14 amino acids. Germline CDR1 SGHRS, CDR2 YFSETQ. The V and J ends lost 0 bases and 4 bases respectively, with 7 bases between them. The CDR3 sequence: CASSLDSNNEKLFF. DNA of the CDR3: TGCGCCAGCAGCTTGGACAGCAATAATGAAAAACTGTTTTTT. The variable domain in full, with the rest retrieved from reference TRBV5-1 and TRBJ1-4, is KAGVTQTPRYLIKTRGQQVTLSCSPISGHRSVSWYQQTPGQGLQFLFEYFSETQRNKGNFPGRFSGRQFSNSRSEMNVSTLELGDSALYLCASSLDSNNEKLFFGSGTQLSVL.

This clonotype was recorded a few times. J is TRBJ2-2 and V is TRBV30, with 10 bases lining up with TRBD2. CDR1 is GTSNPN, CDR2 SVGIG, per germline (reference sequence). CDR3 length: 17 amino acids. Unmatched junction bases numbered 12, after V lost 2 bases and J lost 6 bases. The CDR3 loop reads CAWSRASGRGGAGELFF. DNA of the CDR3: TGTGCCTGGAGTAGGGCTAGCGGGAGAGGCGGAGCCGGGGAGCTGTTTTTT.

The V gene is TRBV28, the J gene TRBJ2-1; D is possibly TRBD2 (5 bases). This CDR3 has 12 residues. From germline, CDR1 is MDHEN and CDR2 SYDVKM. The CDR3 nucleotides read TGTGGATCGGGGTCGGGTTACAATGAGCAGTTCTTC. This translates into CGSGSGYNEQFF.

This clonotype showed up just a few times. V usage is TRBV4-1 and J usage is TRBJ1-1, with a possible D match to TRBD1 (5 bases). The CDR3 loop spans 16 amino acids. Germline CDR1 and CDR2: MGHRA and YSYEKL. The V and J ends lost 0 bases and 4 bases respectively, with 15 bases between them. The CDR3 spells CASSQDRGYGGTEAFF. The CDR3 DNA follows: TGCGCCAGCAGCCAAGATCGGGGTTACGGGGGCACTGAAGCTTTCTTT.

The V gene is TRBV27, the J gene TRBJ2-3; 8 nucleotides agree with TRBD2. Germline V gene data show CDR1 as MNHEY and CDR2 as SMNVEV (reference sequence). The CDR3 is made up of 15 amino acids. V was clipped by 1 base and J by 0 bases; unmatched bases: 0. The CDR3 nucleotides read TGTGCCAGCAGTTTATTAGCGGGAAGCACAGATACGCAGTATTTT. Translating it yields CASSLLAGSTDTQYF.

There are a few counts of this clonotype. The chain has TRBV11-1 and TRBJ2-3; D gene uncertain. The CDR3 covers 15 residues. CDR1 and CDR2 from the germline V gene are SGHAT and FQDESV (reference sequence). Trimming took 2 bases from V and 3 from J, leaving 12 bases between them. For the CDR3, the DNA is TGTGCCAGCAGCTTATCTATGCGAGTAACAGATACGCAGTATTTT. Translated, it gives CASSLSMRVTDTQYF.

Here the CDR3 reads CSARPAHATDTQYF. The DNA for the CDR3 is TGCAGTGCTAGACCTGCCCACGCCACAGATACGCAGTATTTT. The V gene is TRBV20-1, the J gene TRBJ2-3; no reliable D call. Trimming cost V 2 bases and J 2 bases, with 11 bases left between them. This CDR3 is 14 amino acids long. CDR1 is DFQATT and CDR2 is SNEGSKA in the germline V gene (reference sequence).

Many counts were recorded for this clonotype. The chain recombines TRBV12-3 or TRBV12-4 with TRBJ2-5; TRBD1 might be the D (8 bases). The CDR3 covers 13 residues. The ends were cut back, 7 bases at V and 9 bases at J, with 18 bases in the middle. The CDR3 is CASTMQQGGAQYF. CDR3 nucleotide sequence: TGTGCCAGCACCATGCAACAGGGGGGGGCCCAGTACTTC.

Only a few counts were recorded for this clonotype. This chain joins TRBV7-2 and TRBJ2-1, with D hard to call. Germline V gene sequence: CDR1 SGHTA, CDR2 FQGNSA. This CDR3 region has 11 residues. Trimming removed 4 bases from V and 8 bases from J, with 6 bases in between. The CDR3 here is CASSSTYEQFF. Here the CDR3 DNA reads TGTGCCAGCAGCTCAACCTATGAGCAGTTCTTC.

This chain joins TRBV4-2 and TRBJ2-1, with a weak D call TRBD1 (6 bases). The CDR3 covers 13 residues. V lost 6 bases and J 6 bases, leaving 12 bases between the germline ends. Germline loops: CDR1 LGHNA, CDR2 YNFKEQ. CDR3 residues: CASRPQGSNEQFF. The CDR3 region has the DNA TGTGCCAGCAGACCACAGGGATCCAATGAGCAGTTCTTC.

V and J are TRBV29-1 and TRBJ2-7; D might be TRBD1 or TRBD2, each matching 5 bases. This CDR3 spans 14 amino acids. Germline CDR1 is SQVTM and CDR2 is ANQGSEA. Trimming removed 4 bases at V and 0 bases at J, with 13 bases between. CDR3 DNA: TGCAGCGTTGGAGAGGGGCGAAGCTCCTACGAGCAGTACTTC. As protein: CSVGEGRSSYEQYF.

Points on this clonotype: A read error is possible here, since a much larger clone lies one base away. The rearrangement links TRBV5-1 to TRBJ2-7; 7 positions match TRBD1. The germline gives CDR1 SGHRS, CDR2 YFSETQ. This CDR3 comprises 14 residues. CDR3 nucleotides: TGCGCCAGCAGCTACCGACAGGGCTCCTACGAGCGGTACTTC. This encodes CASSYRQGSYERYF.

This clonotype was observed a handful of times. The V call is TRBV6-2 or TRBV6-3, the J call TRBJ1-6; D might be TRBD1 (5 bases). The CDR3 covers 15 residues. V was shortened by 5 bases and J by 8 bases, with 16 bases between the two germline ends. Per the germline V gene, CDR1 is MNHEY and CDR2 is SVGEGT. For the CDR3, the DNA is TGTGCCAGCAGTCATCGACAGTCCTCCTATTCACCCCTCCACTTT. This codes for CASSHRQSSYSPLHF.

This clonotype came up many times. The V call is TRBV7-9, the J call TRBJ2-7, with 8 bases aligning to TRBD2. CDR1 and CDR2 from the germline V gene are SEHNR and FQNEAQ (reference sequence). The V segment lost 1 base and the J segment 2 bases; nucleotides outside the gene matches: 10. The CDR3 loop spans 17 amino acids. The CDR3 coding sequence is TGTGCCAGCAGCTTAGATTATGGGGCGGGAGGTGCCTACGAGCAGTACTTC. As protein: CASSLDYGAGGAYEQYF.

This clonotype has at least ten counts. The chain carries TRBV11-2 and TRBJ2-1, with D possibly being TRBD1 (6 bases). The CDR3 runs to 13 residues. Germline V gene sequence: CDR1 SGHAT, CDR2 FQNNGV. Between the trimmed V and J ends, which lost 6 bases and 5 bases, there was a span of 11 bases. CDR3 residues: CASRPGVHNEQFF. DNA for the CDR3: TGTGCCAGCAGGCCAGGGGTCCACAATGAGCAGTTCTTC. Drawing the rest from reference TRBV11-2 and TRBJ2-1, the complete variable domain is EAGVAQSPRYKIIEKRQSVAFWCNPISGHATLYWYQQILGQGPKLLIQFQNNGVVDDSQLPKDRFSAERLKGVDSTLKIQPAKLEDSAVYLCASRPGVHNEQFFGPGTRLTVL.

In its sample, this clonotype was seen many times. V and J are TRBV20-1 and TRBJ1-2; D call uncertain. The V end lost 3 bases, the J end lost 3 bases, and 11 bases lay between the germline ends. Per the germline V gene, CDR1 is DFQATT and CDR2 is SNEGSKA (reference sequence). This CDR3 comprises 13 residues. This chain's CDR3 is CSASLSNHYGYTF. For the CDR3, the DNA is TGCAGTGCTAGTCTGTCAAACCACTATGGCTACACCTTC.

This clonotype was detected only a few times. This chain uses TRBV7-8 with TRBJ2-7; TRBD2 is a possible D gene (5 bases). Per germline, CDR1 SGHVS and CDR2 FQNEAQ. The CDR3 extends over 16 amino acids. Trimming pared 4 bases from V and 1 base from J, leaving 17 bases between. The CDR3 coding sequence is TGTGCCAGCAGCTCCTCCCTGACTACTTCGTCCTACGAGCAGTACTTC. It specifies CASSSSLTTSSYEQYF.

This clonotype has at least ten counts. This rearrangement joins TRBV29-1 to TRBJ2-5, with D maybe TRBD1 (6 bases). The CDR3 covers 12 residues. Trimming pared 4 bases from V and 5 bases from J, leaving 11 bases between. Germline V gene data show CDR1 as SQVTM and CDR2 as ANQGSEA. The chain's CDR3 is CSVVLGAETQYF. Here the CDR3 DNA reads TGCAGCGTTGTGTTGGGGGCCGAGACCCAGTACTTC.

This rearrangement joins TRBV20-1 to TRBJ2-7; 9 nucleotides line up with TRBD1. Germline CDR1 reads DFQATT; CDR2 reads SNEGSKA (reference sequence). With 0 bases clipped from V and 3 bases from J, the junction kept 3 bases outside the gene matches. The CDR3 has 14 amino acids. In nucleotides, the CDR3 is TGCAGTGCTAGAGAGGGACAGGGAAGCTACGAGCAGTACTTC. Its translation: CSAREGQGSYEQYF.